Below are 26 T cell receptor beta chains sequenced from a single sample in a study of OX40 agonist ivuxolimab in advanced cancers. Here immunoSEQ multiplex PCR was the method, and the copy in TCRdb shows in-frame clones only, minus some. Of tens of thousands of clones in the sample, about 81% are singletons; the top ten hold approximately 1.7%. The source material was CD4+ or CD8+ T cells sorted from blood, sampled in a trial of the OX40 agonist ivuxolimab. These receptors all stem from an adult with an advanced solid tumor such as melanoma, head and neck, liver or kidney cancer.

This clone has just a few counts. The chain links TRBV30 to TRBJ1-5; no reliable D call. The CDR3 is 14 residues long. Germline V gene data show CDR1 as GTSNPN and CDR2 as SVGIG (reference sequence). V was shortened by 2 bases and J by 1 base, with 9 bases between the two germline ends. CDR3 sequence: CAWSRGGSNQPQHF. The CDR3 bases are TGTGCCTGGAGTAGAGGAGGAAGCAATCAGCCCCAGCATTTT.

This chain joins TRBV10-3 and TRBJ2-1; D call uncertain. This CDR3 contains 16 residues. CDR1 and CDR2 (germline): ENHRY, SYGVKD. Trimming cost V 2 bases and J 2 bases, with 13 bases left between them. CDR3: CAISEVAMGPYNEQFF. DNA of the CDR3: TGTGCCATCAGTGAGGTGGCCATGGGCCCCTACAATGAGCAGTTCTTC.

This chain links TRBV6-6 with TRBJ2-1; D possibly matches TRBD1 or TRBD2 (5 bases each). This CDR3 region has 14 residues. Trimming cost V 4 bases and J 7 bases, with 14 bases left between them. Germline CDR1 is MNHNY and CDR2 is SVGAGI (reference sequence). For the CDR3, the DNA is TGTGCCAGCAGTTCTTGGGGGATCATGAATGAGCAGTTCTTC. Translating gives CASSSWGIMNEQFF.

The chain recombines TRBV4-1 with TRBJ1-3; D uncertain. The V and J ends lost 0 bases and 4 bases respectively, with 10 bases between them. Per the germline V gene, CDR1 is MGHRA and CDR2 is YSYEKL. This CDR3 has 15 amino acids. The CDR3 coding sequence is TGCGCCAGCAGCCAAGATGCAAGTTACGGAAACACCATATATTTT. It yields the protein CASSQDASYGNTIYF.

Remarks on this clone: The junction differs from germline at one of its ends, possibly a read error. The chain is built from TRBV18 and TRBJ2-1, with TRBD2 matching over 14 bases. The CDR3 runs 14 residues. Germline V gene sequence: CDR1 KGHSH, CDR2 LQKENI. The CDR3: CASSTAGTSGSLIF. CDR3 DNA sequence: TGTGCCAGCTCAACAGCCGGGACTAGCGGGAGTCTGATCTTC.

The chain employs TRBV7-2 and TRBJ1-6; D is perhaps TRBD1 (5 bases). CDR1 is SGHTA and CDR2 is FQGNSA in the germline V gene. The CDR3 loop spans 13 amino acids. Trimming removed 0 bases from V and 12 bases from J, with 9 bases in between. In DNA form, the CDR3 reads TGTGCCAGCAGCTTAGCGGGGGAGGGACCCCTCCACTTT. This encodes CASSLAGEGPLHF.

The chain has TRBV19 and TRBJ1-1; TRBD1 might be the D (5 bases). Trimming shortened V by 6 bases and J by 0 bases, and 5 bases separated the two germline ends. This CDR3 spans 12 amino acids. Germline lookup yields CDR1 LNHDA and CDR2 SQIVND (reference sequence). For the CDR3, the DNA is TGTGCCAGTAGGGGACTGAACACTGAAGCTTTCTTT. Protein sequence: CASRGLNTEAFF.

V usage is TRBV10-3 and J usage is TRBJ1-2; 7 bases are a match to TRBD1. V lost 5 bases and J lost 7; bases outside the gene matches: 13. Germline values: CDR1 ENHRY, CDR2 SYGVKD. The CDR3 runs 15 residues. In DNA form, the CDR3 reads TGTGCCATCAGTCGACTTGAGGGGGCCCAAGGTGGCTACACCTTC. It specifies CAISRLEGAQGGYTF.

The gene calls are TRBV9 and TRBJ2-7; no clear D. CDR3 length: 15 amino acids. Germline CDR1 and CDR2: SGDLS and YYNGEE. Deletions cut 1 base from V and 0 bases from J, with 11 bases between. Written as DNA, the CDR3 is TGTGCCAGCAGCGTATCCCCAGAAAGCTCCTACGAGCAGTACTTC. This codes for CASSVSPESSYEQYF.

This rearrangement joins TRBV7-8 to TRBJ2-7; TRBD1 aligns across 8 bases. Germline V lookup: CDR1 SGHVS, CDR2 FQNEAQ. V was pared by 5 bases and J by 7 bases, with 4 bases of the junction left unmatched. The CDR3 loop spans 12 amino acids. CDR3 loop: CASSPDREEQYF. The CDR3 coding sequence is TGTGCCAGCAGCCCGGACAGGGAAGAGCAGTACTTC.

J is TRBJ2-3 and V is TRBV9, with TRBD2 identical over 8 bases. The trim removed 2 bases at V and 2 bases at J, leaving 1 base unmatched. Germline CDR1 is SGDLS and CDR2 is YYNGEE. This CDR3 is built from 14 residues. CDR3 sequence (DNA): TGTGCCAGCAGCGTGACTAGCGACACAGATACGCAGTATTTT. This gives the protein CASSVTSDTDTQYF. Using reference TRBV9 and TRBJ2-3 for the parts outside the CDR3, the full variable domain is DSGVTQTPKHLITATGQRVTLRCSPRSGDLSVYWYQQSLDQGLQFLIQYYNGEERAKGNILERFSAQQFPDLHSELNLSSLELGDSALYFCASSVTSDTDTQYFGPGTRLTVL.

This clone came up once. The CDR3 protein is CASSQDLDTYEQYF. CDR3 nucleotides: TGCGCCAGCAGCCAGGATCTGGACACCTACGAGCAGTACTTC. The chain combines TRBV4-3 with TRBJ2-7; D is possibly TRBD1 (5 bases). CDR3 length: 14 amino acids. Deletions cut 3 bases from V and 2 bases from J, with 11 bases between. CDR1 and CDR2 (germline): LGHNA, YSLEER.

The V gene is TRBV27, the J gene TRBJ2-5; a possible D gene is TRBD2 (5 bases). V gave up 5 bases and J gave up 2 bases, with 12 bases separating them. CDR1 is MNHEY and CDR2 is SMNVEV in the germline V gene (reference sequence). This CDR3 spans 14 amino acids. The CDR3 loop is CASSPGSDQETQYF. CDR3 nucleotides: TGTGCCAGCAGTCCGGGGTCAGATCAAGAGACCCAGTACTTC.

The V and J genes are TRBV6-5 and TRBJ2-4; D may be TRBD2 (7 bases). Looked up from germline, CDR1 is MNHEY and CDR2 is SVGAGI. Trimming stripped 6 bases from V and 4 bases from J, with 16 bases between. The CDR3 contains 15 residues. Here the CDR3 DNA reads TGTGCCAGCAGGGAGGGGGGGCGAGAAAAAAACATTCAGTACTTC. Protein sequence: CASREGGREKNIQYF.

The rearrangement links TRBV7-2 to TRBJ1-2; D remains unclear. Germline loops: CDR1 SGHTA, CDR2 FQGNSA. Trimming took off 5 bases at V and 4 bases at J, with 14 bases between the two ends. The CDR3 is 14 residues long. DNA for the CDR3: TGTGCCAGCAGCCGAGGGCCAGGCCGCTATGGCTACACCTTC. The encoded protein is CASSRGPGRYGYTF.

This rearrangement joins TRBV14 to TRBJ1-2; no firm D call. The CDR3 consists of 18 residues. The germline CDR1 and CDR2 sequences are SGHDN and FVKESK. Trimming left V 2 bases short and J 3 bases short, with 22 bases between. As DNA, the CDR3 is TGTGCCAGCAGCCAATTGTATGCCGACGGAAGCTCATACTATGGCTACACCTTC. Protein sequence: CASSQLYADGSSYYGYTF.

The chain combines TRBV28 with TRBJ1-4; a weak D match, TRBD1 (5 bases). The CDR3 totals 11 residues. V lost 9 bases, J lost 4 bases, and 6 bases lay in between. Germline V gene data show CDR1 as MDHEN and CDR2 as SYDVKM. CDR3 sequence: CASGGNEKLFF. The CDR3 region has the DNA TGTGCCAGTGGGGGTAATGAAAAACTGTTTTTT.

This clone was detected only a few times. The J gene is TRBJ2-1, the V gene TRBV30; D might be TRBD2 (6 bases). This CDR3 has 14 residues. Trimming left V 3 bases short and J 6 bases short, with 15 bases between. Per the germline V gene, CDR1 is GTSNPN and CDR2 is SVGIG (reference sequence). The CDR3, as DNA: TGTGCCTGGAGCCGACGGAGAGCGGGCAATGAGCAGTTCTTC. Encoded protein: CAWSRRRAGNEQFF.

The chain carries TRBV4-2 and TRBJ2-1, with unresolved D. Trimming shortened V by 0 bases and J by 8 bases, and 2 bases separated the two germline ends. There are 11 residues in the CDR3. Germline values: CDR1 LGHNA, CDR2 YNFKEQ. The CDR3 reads CASSQEDEQFF. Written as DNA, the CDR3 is TGTGCCAGCAGCCAAGAAGATGAGCAGTTCTTC.

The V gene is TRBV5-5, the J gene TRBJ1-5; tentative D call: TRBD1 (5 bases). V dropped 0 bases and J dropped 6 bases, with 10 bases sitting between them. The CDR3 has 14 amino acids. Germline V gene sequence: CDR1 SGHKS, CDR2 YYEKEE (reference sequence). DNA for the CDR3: TGTGCCAGCAGCTTGGAGTCGAGGGGTCAGCCCCAGCATTTT. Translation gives CASSLESRGQPQHF.

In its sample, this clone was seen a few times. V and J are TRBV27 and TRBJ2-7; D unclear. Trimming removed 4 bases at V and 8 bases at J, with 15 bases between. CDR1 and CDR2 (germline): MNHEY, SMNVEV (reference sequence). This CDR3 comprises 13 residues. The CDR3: CASSSISGRQQYF. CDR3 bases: TGTGCCAGCAGTTCTATTTCGGGCCGCCAGCAGTACTTC.

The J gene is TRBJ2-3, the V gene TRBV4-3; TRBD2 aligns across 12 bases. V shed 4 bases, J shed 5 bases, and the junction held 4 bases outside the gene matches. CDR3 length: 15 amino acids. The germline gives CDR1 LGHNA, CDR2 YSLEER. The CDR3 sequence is CASSLGLAGIDTQYF. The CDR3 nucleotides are TGCGCCAGCAGCCTCGGACTAGCGGGAATAGATACGCAGTATTTT.

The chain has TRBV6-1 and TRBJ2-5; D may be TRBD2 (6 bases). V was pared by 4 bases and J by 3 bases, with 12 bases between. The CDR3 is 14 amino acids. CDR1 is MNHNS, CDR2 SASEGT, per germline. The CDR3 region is CASSGGRREETQYF. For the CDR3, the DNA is TGTGCCAGCAGTGGGGGACGGAGGGAAGAGACCCAGTACTTC.

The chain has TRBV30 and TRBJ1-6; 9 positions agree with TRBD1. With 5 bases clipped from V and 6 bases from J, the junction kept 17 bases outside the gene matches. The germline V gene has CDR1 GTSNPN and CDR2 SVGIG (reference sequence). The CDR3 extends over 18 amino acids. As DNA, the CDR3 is TGTGCCTGGTCAACCGGGACAGGGAGTGATACTCCTAATTCACCCCTCCACTTT. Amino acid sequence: CAWSTGTGSDTPNSPLHF.

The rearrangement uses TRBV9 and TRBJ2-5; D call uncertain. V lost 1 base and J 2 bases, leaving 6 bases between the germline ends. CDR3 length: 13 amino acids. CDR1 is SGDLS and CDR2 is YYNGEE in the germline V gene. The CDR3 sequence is CASSVTYQETQYF. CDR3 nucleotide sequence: TGTGCCAGCAGCGTAACCTATCAAGAGACCCAGTACTTC.

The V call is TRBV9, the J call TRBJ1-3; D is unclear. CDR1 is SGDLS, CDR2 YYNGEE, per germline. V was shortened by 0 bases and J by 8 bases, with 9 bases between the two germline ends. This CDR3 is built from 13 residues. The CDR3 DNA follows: TGTGCCAGCAGCGTAGAGGCCTCTCACACCATATATTTT. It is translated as CASSVEASHTIYF.